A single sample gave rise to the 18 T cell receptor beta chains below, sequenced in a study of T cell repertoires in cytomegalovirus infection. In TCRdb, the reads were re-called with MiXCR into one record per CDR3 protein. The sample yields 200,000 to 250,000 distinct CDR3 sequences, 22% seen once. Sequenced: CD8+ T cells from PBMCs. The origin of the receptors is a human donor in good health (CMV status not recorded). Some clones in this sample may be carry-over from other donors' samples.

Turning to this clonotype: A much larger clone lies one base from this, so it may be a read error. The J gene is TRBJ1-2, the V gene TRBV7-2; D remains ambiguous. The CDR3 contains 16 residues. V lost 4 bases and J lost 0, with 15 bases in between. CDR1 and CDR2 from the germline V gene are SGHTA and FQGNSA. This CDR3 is CASSSTVTLANYGYTF. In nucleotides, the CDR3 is TGTGCCAGCAGCTCCACAGTGACCTTAGCTAACTATGGCTACACCTTC.

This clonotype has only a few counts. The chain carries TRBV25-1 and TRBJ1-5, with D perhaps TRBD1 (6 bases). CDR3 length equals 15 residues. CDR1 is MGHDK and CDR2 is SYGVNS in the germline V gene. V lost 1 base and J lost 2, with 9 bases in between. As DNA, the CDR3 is TGTGCCAGCAGTGAATGGGGGGCGGGCAATCAGCCCCAGCATTTT. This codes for CASSEWGAGNQPQHF. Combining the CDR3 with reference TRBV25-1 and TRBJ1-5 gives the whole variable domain EADIYQTPRYLVIGTGKKITLECSQTMGHDKMYWYQQDPGMELHLIHYSYGVNSTEKGDLSSESTVSRIRTEHFPLTLESARPSHTSQYLCASSEWGAGNQPQHFGDGTRLSIL.

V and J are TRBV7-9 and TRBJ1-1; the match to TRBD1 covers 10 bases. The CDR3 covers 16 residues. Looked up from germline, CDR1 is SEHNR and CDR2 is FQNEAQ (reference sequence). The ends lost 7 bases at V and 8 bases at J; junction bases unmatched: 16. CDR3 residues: CASIPSGTGAAGEAFF. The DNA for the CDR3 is TGTGCCAGCATCCCAAGCGGGACAGGGGCAGCGGGAGAAGCTTTCTTT.

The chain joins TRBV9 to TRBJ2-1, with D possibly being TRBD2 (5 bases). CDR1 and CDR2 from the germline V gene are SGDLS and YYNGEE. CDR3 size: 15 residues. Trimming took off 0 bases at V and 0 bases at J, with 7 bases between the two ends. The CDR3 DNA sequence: TGTGCCAGCAGCGTAGGACTAACCTCCTACAATGAGCAGTTCTTC. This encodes CASSVGLTSYNEQFF.

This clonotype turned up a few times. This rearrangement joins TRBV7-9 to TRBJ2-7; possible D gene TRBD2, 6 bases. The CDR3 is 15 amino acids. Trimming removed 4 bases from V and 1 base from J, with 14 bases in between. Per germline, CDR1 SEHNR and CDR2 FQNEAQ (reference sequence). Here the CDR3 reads CASSSEHGGSYEQYF. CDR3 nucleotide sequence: TGTGCCAGCAGCTCCGAGCATGGGGGGTCCTACGAGCAGTACTTC.

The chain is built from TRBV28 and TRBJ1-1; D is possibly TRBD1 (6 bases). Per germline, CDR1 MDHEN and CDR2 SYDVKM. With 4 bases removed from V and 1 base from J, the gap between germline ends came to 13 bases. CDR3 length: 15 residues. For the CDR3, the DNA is TGTGCCAGCAGTTGGGAGGGGGTTCGGAACACTGAAGCTTTCTTT. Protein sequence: CASSWEGVRNTEAFF.

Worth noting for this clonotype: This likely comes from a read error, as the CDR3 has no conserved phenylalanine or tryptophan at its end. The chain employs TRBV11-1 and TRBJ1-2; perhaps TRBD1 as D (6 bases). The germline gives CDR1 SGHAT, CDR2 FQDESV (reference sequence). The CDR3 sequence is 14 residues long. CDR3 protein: CASNIRGDTYDYTL. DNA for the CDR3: TGTGCCAGCAATATCCGGGGGGACACCTATGACTACACCCTC.

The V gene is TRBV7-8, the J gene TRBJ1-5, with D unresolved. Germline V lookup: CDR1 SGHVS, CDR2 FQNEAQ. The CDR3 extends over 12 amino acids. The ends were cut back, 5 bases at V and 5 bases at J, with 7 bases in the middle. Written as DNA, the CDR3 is TGTGCCAGCAGCCTGGACGATCAGCCCCAGCATTTT. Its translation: CASSLDDQPQHF. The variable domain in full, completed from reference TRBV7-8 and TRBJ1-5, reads GAGVSQSPRYKVAKRGQDVALRCDPISGHVSLFWYQQALGQGPEFLTYFQNEAQLDKSGLPSDRFFAERPEGSVSTLKIQRTQQEDSAVYLCASSLDDQPQHFGDGTRLSIL.

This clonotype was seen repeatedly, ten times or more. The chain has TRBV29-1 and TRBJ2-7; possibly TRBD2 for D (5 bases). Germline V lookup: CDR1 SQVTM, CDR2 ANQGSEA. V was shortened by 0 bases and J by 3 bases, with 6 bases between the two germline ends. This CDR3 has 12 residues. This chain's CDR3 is CSVEDRDYEQYF. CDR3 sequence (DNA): TGCAGCGTTGAAGATCGGGACTACGAGCAGTACTTC.

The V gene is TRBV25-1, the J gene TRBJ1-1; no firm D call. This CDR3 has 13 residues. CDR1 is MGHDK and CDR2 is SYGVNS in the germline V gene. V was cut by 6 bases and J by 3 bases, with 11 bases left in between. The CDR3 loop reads CASSVEIDTEAFF. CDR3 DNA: TGTGCCAGCAGCGTAGAAATCGACACTGAAGCTTTCTTT. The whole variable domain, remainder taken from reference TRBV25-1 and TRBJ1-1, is EADIYQTPRYLVIGTGKKITLECSQTMGHDKMYWYQQDPGMELHLIHYSYGVNSTEKGDLSSESTVSRIRTEHFPLTLESARPSHTSQYLCASSVEIDTEAFFGQGTRLTVV.

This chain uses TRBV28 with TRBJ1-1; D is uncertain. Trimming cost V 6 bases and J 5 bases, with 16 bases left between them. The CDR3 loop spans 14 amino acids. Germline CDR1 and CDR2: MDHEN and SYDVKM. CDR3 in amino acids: CASSSMGLGTEAFF. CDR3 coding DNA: TGTGCCAGCAGCTCAATGGGTCTGGGGACTGAAGCTTTCTTT.

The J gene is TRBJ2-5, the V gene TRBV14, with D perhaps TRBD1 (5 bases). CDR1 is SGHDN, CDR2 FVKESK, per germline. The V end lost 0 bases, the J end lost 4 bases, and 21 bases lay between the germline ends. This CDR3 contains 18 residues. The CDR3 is CASSQESPVGPLGETQYF. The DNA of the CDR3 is TGTGCCAGCAGCCAAGAGTCCCCAGTGGGGCCCCTCGGAGAGACCCAGTACTTC. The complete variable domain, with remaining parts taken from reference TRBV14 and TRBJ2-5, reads EAGVTQFPSHSVIEKGQTVTLRCDPISGHDNLYWYRRVMGKEIKFLLHFVKESKQDESGMPNNRFLAERTGGTYSTLKVQPAELEDSGVYFCASSQESPVGPLGETQYFGPGTRLLVL.

CDR3 protein: CASSLSQGADGYTF. Here the CDR3 DNA reads TGTGCCAGCAGCTTGTCACAGGGGGCCGATGGCTACACCTTC. The rearrangement joins TRBV5-5 to TRBJ1-2, with 9 positions matching TRBD1. Germline V gives CDR1 SGHKS, CDR2 YYEKEE (reference sequence). With V trimmed by 1 base and J by 6 bases, 4 bases remained unmatched. This CDR3 has 14 amino acids.

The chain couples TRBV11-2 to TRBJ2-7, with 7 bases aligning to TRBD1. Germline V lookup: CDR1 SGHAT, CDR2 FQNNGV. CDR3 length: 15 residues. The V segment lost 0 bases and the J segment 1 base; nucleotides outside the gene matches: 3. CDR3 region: CASSLELGQSYEQYF. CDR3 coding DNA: TGTGCCAGCAGCTTAGAGTTGGGACAGTCCTACGAGCAGTACTTC.

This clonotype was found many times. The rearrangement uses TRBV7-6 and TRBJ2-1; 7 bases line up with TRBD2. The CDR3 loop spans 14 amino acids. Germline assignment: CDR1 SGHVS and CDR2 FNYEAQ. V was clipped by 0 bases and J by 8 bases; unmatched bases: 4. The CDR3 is CASSLAGGVDEQFF. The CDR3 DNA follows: TGTGCCAGCAGCTTAGCGGGGGGGGTCGATGAGCAGTTCTTC.

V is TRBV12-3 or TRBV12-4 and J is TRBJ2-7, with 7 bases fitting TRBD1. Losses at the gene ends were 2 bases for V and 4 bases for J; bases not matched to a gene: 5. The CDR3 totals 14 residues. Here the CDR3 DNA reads TGTGCCAGCAGTTTAACAGGGGATAATTACGAGCAGTACTTC. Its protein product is CASSLTGDNYEQYF.

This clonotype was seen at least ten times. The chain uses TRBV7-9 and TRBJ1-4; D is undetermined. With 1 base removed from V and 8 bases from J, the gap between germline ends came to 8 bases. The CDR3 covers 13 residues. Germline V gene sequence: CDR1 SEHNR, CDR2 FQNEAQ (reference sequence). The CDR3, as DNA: TGTGCCAGCAGCTTAGTAGGTGACGAAAAACTGTTTTTT. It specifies CASSLVGDEKLFF.

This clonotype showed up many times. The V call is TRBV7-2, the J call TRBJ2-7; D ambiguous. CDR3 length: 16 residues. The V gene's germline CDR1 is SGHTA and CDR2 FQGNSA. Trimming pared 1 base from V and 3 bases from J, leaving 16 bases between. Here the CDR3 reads CASSLGRNRDLYEQYF. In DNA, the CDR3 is TGTGCCAGCAGCTTAGGAAGGAACAGAGACCTCTACGAGCAGTACTTC.